The following is a T cell receptor beta chain sequence with its context. Germline V gene data show CDR1 as SGHVS and CDR2 as FNYEAQ. CDR3 size: 18 residues. Trimming took 3 bases from V and 0 from J, leaving 18 bases between them. The entry originates in a study of T-cell reconstitution after alpha-beta-depleted transplantation in children. This sample's TCRbeta library carried unique molecular identifier barcodes. TCRdb analysed the PCR reads with MiXCR anew, one entry per CDR3 protein. The table shows roughly 500,000 distinct CDR3 sequences, with roughly an eighth occurring only once. The starting material was PBMCs from the stem cell graft donor, obtained from the stem cell graft. The chain is built from TRBV7-6 and TRBJ1-3, with unresolved D. This sequence originates from a human donor who donated a stem cell graft to a child with combined immunodeficiency. The CDR3 DNA follows: TGTGCCAGCAGCTTTGCAGCTATCTCCCCCGACTCTGGAAACACCATATATTTT. Translating gives CASSFAAISPDSGNTIYF.